This record concerns one T cell receptor beta chain sequence. The sample holds a few counts of this clone. Its antigen is still unknown. Base qualities are not recorded, but no much larger clone differs from it by a single base. This entry belongs to a study of shared clonotypes between healthy human individuals (dated by TCRdb to 2020 to 2022). About the study as a whole: A few men and a couple of women, aged 18 to 49 years, made up the cohort. For each donor, three plates each were used for CD4 naive and CD4 memory, two plates were used for CD8 naive, and one plate was used for CD8 memory. To estimate repertoire size and how much clonotypes are shared between individuals, the study performed deep sequencing of blood TCR repertoires from roughly five healthy adults. To increase sequencing depth and limit assay-specific biases, different laboratories used diverse techniques to prepare libraries and sequence TCR repertoires. Leukapheresis yielded between about 0.8 and 9.5 billion PBMCs per donor.

Study-wide conclusions, independent of this receptor: Compared with non-shared clonotypes, clonotypes shared by all four sorted-subset donors had higher generation probabilities. Naive subsets generally had larger estimated clonotype richness than memory subsets. Even with the large sequencing depth, rarefaction of the sorted-subset datasets indicated that sequencing was incomplete. The small number of donors limited the genetic and exposure-history diversity represented. Pairwise subsampling indicated that sequencing depth was expected to affect the degree of clonotype sharing among donors. Around 5.4% of naive CD4, roughly 3.6% of naive CD8, around 2.3% of memory CD4, and 0.35% to 0.4% of memory CD8 clonotypes were shared across several donors. Sampling was restricted to blood, and TCR repertoires in tissue are likely to differ from TCR repertoires in blood.

As encoded in the germline V gene (reference sequence), CDR1 is SGHKS while CDR2 is YYEKEE. The junction shows trimming of 6 bases on V and 1 base on J, and the gene matches do not reach 6 bases of it. The CDR3 holds 14 amino acids from the cysteine to the phenylalanine. Only the CDR3 DNA stays, 42 bases, in frame from base 1. The donors were healthy, HIV-negative adults with no recently reported acute infections or vaccinations. Every donor was a Caucasian adult residing in Nashville, Tennessee, USA. The CD8 memory samples were a combination of magnetically selected CD45RO+ cells and CCR7-negative CD45RA+ effector memory (TemRA) cells. Blood was obtained by leukapheresis, after which PBMCs were separated by Ficoll-Histopaque density gradient centrifugation and cryopreserved in liquid nitrogen vapor phase. Analytical flow cytometry was used to check the purity and quantity of every magnetically sorted T cell population. Genomic DNA was isolated from each sorted fraction and quantified by UV absorbance on a Nanodrop 2000c.

Using the deep immunoSEQ assay, multiplex PCR amplified TCR CDR3 regions from genomic DNA. For each cell subset, the extracted genomic DNA was distributed evenly across all wells of several immunoSEQ 96-well plates, and each plate served as one replicate. Each replicate PCR for sorted subsets received around 200 ng genomic DNA, equal to about 30,000 T cell genomes. Purified libraries were measured with a Qubit 3.0 fluorometer, size-checked on a Bioanalyzer 2100, and measured again with the KAPA Library Quantification kit. A separate single-read 150-cycle Illumina NextSeq 550 flow cell was used to sequence each immunoSEQ 96-well plate. For the original study's pipeline: Because the immunoSEQ output included only junctional sequences and no quality scores, the filtering could not be the same as the filtering used for full-length reads. To assign V/J genes and CDR3, sequences were annotated against IMGT germline references using PyIR, a Python wrapper for IgBLAST v1.9. Reads were removed for weak V/J assignments (E-value above 1e-6), missing CDR3, stop codons, out-of-frame junctions, or ambiguous translated residues. V3J clonotypes were defined by identical inferred V gene, J gene, and CDR3 amino acid sequence. Percentage overlap between repertoires was calculated by dividing the number of shared unique clonotypes by the size of the smaller repertoire. Three approaches were used to assess repertoire richness: RTK rarefaction, the Chao1 estimator, and Recon v2.1 estimates of unobserved clonotypes. Generation probabilities were computed with OLGA for all TCRbeta clonotypes obtained by the gDNA method from a handful of donors. This is the immuneACCESS table as TCRdb keeps it, with only in-frame sequences that have V and J called. A part of the clones is gone; compared with another copy, unresolved V genes explain less than half, and the rest is unexplained. The D gene and trimming were derived from the DNA, and the V and J assignments and clone size from that table. The sample yields approximately 82,000 clones; roughly three fifths were counted once. Over 50% of the sample belongs to the ten largest clones.

Sequenced sample: memory CD8+ T cells sorted from blood. The cell subset or site label on this specimen signifies: CD45RO+ cells pooled with CCR7-negative TemRA cells. The chain couples TRBV5-5 to TRBJ1-2; 7 nucleotides in the junction match TRBD1. The sequence was collected from a man aged 25-45 years in good health. The CDR3 protein: CASNSRDSNYGYTF. The DNA is TGTGCCAGCAACAGTAGGGACAGTAACTATGGCTACACCTTC.